The sequence of this T cell receptor (beta chain) was determined in a study of OX40 agonist ivuxolimab in advanced cancers. Background on the study: Ivuxolimab is an agonistic anti-OX40 (CD134) antibody, and patients were treated with it.

The CDR3 sequence is 16 residues long. From germline, CDR1 is MGHRA and CDR2 YSYEKL. V gave up 1 base and J gave up 7 bases; unmatched junction bases: 8. TCRdb's copy holds only in-frame clones and misses some; the assay was immunoSEQ multiplex PCR. The sample has 60,000 or so clones, 75% to 90% seen once; the top ten hold approximately 2%. Of note for this clone: The antigen remains undetermined.

Study-wide findings and caveats: Both blood CD4+ and CD8+ T cells showed clonal growth by week 6 at 0.1 to 3.0 mg/kg.

The material sequenced was CD4+ or CD8+ T cells sorted from blood, taken in a trial of the OX40 agonist ivuxolimab. The clonotype was recovered from an adult with an advanced solid tumor such as melanoma, head and neck, liver or kidney cancer. The V and J genes are TRBV4-1 and TRBJ1-5; 9 nucleotides align to TRBD1. The CDR3 DNA reads as TGCGCCAGCAGCCAAGCGCCGTACAGGGGGCCACAGCCCCAGCATTTT. It specifies CASSQAPYRGPQPQHF.